Below are 25 T cell receptor beta chains sequenced from a single sample in a study of EBV T-cell therapy then PD-1 blockade in nasopharyngeal carcinoma. Sequencing was performed with immunoSEQ multiplex PCR; in TCRdb, only in-frame clones are kept and a portion is missing. This table has about 20,000 clones, 80% to 90% appearing once. Time point denoted: 266 days after commencement of treatment, after nivolumab therapy. Treatment given: AdE1-LMPpoly-expanded autologous EBV-specific T-cell therapy followed by anti-PD-1 nivolumab. Antigens for these TCRs are unknown. This sample comprised CD8+ T cells from blood, obtained at roughly day 250 from a patient whose treatment included autologous EBV-specific T cells and nivolumab. These receptors were obtained from a man between 35 and 55 years old with nasopharyngeal carcinoma.

The CDR3 nucleotides read TGTGCCAGCAGTTACAAGTGGGGAATTGAGAACGAGCAGTACTTC. Translated: CASSYKWGIENEQYF. The chain has TRBV6-5 and TRBJ2-7; D remains unclear. Germline CDR1 is MNHEY and CDR2 is SVGAGI. The CDR3 totals 15 residues. Trimming cost V 2 bases and J 5 bases, with 16 bases left between them.

This clone was detected only a few times. The genes are TRBV6-2 or TRBV6-3 and TRBJ2-2; D not certain. V lost 2 bases and J lost 8, with 9 bases in between. Germline V lookup: CDR1 MNHEY, CDR2 SVGEGT. The length of the CDR3 is 13 residues. The CDR3 protein is CASSYDSRGELFF. The CDR3 DNA reads TGTGCCAGCAGTTACGATTCGCGAGGGGAGCTGTTTTTT.

This clone was detected a few times. The rearrangement links TRBV27 to TRBJ2-1; D unresolved. Germline V lookup: CDR1 MNHEY, CDR2 SMNVEV (reference sequence). The germline V and J ends were trimmed by 4 bases and 7 bases, with 11 bases remaining between them. The CDR3 spans 13 residues. CDR3 in DNA: TGTGCCAGCAGTTCCTCAGCCCTTAATGAGCAGTTCTTC. It translates to CASSSSALNEQFF.

The chain carries TRBV5-1 and TRBJ2-1; 8 bases are a match to TRBD1. Trimming cost V 0 bases and J 4 bases; bases outside gene matches: 3. The germline gives CDR1 SGHRS, CDR2 YFSETQ. The CDR3 length is 15 residues. CDR3 protein: CASSLEQGVYNEQFF. For the CDR3, the DNA is TGCGCCAGCAGCTTGGAACAGGGGGTTTACAATGAGCAGTTCTTC.

V is TRBV27 and J is TRBJ1-5, with D perhaps matching TRBD1 (6 bases). Germline lookup yields CDR1 MNHEY and CDR2 SMNVEV (reference sequence). CDR3 size: 14 residues. V dropped 5 bases and J dropped 6 bases, with 14 bases sitting between them. CDR3 region: CASSQQGWSQPQHF. For the CDR3, the DNA is TGTGCCAGCAGTCAACAGGGTTGGAGTCAGCCCCAGCATTTT.

J is TRBJ2-2 and V is TRBV6-4; D not resolved. The germline CDR1 and CDR2 sequences are MRHNA and SNTAGT. V shed 3 bases and J shed 3 bases, with 8 bases lying between them. The CDR3 contains 14 residues. CDR3 DNA sequence: TGTGCCAGCAGTGAAAACACGGACACCGGGGAGCTGTTTTTT. It translates to CASSENTDTGELFF.

The chain carries TRBV7-3 and TRBJ2-3; the match to TRBD2 covers 11 bases. CDR3 size: 16 residues. Germline V gene data show CDR1 as SGHTA and CDR2 as FQGTGA. J lost 4 bases, V lost 4 bases, and 7 bases had no gene match. The CDR3 loop reads CASSSLAGGPADTQYF. CDR3 DNA: TGTGCCAGCAGCTCCTTAGCGGGGGGGCCGGCAGATACGCAGTATTTT. Combining the CDR3 with reference TRBV7-3 and TRBJ2-3 gives the whole variable domain GAGVSQTPSNKVTEKGKYVELRCDPISGHTALYWYRQSLGQGPEFLIYFQGTGAADDSGLPNDRFFAVRPEGSVSTLKIQRTERGDSAVYLCASSSLAGGPADTQYFGPGTRLTVL.

V and J are TRBV7-2 and TRBJ2-2; TRBD1 aligns across 12 bases. Germline V gene sequence: CDR1 SGHTA, CDR2 FQGNSA. The V gene end was trimmed by 2 bases and the J gene end by 7 bases; junction bases not matched to a gene: 11. There are 18 residues in the CDR3. CDR3 loop: CASSLRRGQGAVDGELFF. DNA for the CDR3: TGTGCCAGCAGCTTAAGGAGGGGACAGGGGGCGGTTGACGGGGAGCTGTTTTTT. Looking up the rest from reference TRBV7-2 and TRBJ2-2 gives the full variable domain: GAGVSQSPSNKVTEKGKDVELRCDPISGHTALYWYRQSLGQGLEFLIYFQGNSAPDKSGLPSDRFSAERTGGSVSTLTIQRTQQEDSAVYLCASSLRRGQGAVDGELFFGEGSRLTVL.

This sequence joins TRBV6-4 and TRBJ2-1, with TRBD2 matching over 8 bases. Germline-derived CDR1 and CDR2 are MRHNA and SNTAGT. V lost 3 bases, J lost 5 bases, and 3 bases stayed unmatched. CDR3 size: 14 residues. CDR3 coding DNA: TGTGCCAGCAGTGAGCGGGGGGACCACAATGAGCAGTTCTTC. It codes for CASSERGDHNEQFF.

To note about this clone: Other DNA sequences from this sample encode an identical CDR3 as well. J is TRBJ2-3 and V is TRBV2, with no clear D. The CDR3 spans 14 residues. V lost 5 bases and J lost 0, with 9 bases in between. The germline CDR1 and CDR2 sequences are SNHLY and FYNNEI. In DNA, the CDR3 is TGTGCCAGCAGTCACCTGGACAGCACAGATACGCAGTATTTT. Translating it yields CASSHLDSTDTQYF.

The chain recombines TRBV6-2 or TRBV6-3 with TRBJ2-7; perhaps D is TRBD1 or TRBD2 (5 bases each). V was pared by 2 bases and J by 0 bases, with 11 bases between. There are 15 residues in the CDR3. Germline V gene lookup returns CDR1 MNHEY and CDR2 SVGEGT. CDR3 loop: CASSYTGTTSYEQYF. The CDR3 nucleotides read TGTGCCAGCAGTTACACCGGGACGACCTCCTACGAGCAGTACTTC.

This chain joins TRBV6-2 or TRBV6-3 and TRBJ1-2, with a possible D match to TRBD1 (5 bases). V shed 1 base and J shed 4 bases, with 7 bases lying between them. The CDR3 has 13 amino acids. CDR1 is MNHEY, CDR2 SVGEGT, per germline. CDR3 residues: CASSYFGAYGYTF. For the CDR3, the DNA is TGTGCCAGCAGTTACTTCGGGGCCTATGGCTACACCTTC.

V and J are TRBV4-3 and TRBJ2-3; 8 bases are shared with TRBD2. Germline V gene data show CDR1 as LGHNA and CDR2 as YSLEER. This CDR3 has 17 amino acids. J gave up 2 bases and V 0 bases, and 7 bases lay outside the gene matches. The CDR3 DNA reads TGCGCCAGCAGCCAAGAAAGGGGTAGCGGGGTCACAGATACGCAGTATTTT. Amino acids: CASSQERGSGVTDTQYF.

V is TRBV6-1 and J is TRBJ2-7; D unresolved. CDR3 length: 14 amino acids. Germline loops: CDR1 MNHNS, CDR2 SASEGT. Between the trimmed V and J ends, which lost 0 bases and 9 bases, there was a span of 15 bases. The CDR3 coding sequence is TGTGCCAGCAGTGAAGCGCTCAGCTACGAAGGGCAGTACTTC. It specifies CASSEALSYEGQYF.

V is TRBV7-2 and J is TRBJ2-1, with TRBD1 matching 7 bases. The trim removed 7 bases at V and 3 bases at J, leaving 3 bases unmatched. Germline CDR1 is SGHTA and CDR2 is FQGNSA. The CDR3 has 13 amino acids. This CDR3 reads CASTTGVYNEQFF. CDR3 nucleotides: TGTGCCAGCACAACAGGGGTCTACAATGAGCAGTTCTTC.

This sequence joins TRBV27 and TRBJ2-7; D is perhaps TRBD1 or TRBD2 (6 bases each). With 3 bases removed from V and 4 bases from J, the gap between germline ends came to 16 bases. The CDR3 is 15 residues long. From germline, CDR1 is MNHEY and CDR2 SMNVEV (reference sequence). CDR3 protein: CASSFHGGRGYEQYF. The CDR3 nucleotides read TGTGCCAGCAGTTTCCACGGGGGCAGGGGTTACGAGCAGTACTTC.

V and J are TRBV6-4 and TRBJ2-1; D may be TRBD1 (5 bases). CDR1 and CDR2 (germline): MRHNA, SNTAGT. The CDR3 has 13 residues. V lost 6 bases, J lost 6 bases, and 12 bases lay in between. Written as DNA, the CDR3 is TGTGCCAGCAGCACCGACAGTTCCAATGAGCAGTTCTTC. The encoded protein is CASSTDSSNEQFF.

This clone was recorded once. V and J are TRBV13 and TRBJ1-1; D might be TRBD1 (5 bases). CDR1 PRHDT and CDR2 FYEKMQ come from the germline V gene (reference sequence). The CDR3 has 15 amino acids. V lost 5 bases to trimming and J lost 5 bases, with 18 bases between them. Written as DNA, the CDR3 is TGTGCCAGCAGCCCCCCGGGGCGGTCGGGGACTGAAGCTTTCTTT. It yields the protein CASSPPGRSGTEAFF.

The rearrangement uses TRBV4-1 and TRBJ2-2, with D unresolved. The V and J ends lost 1 base and 10 bases respectively, with 10 bases between them. This CDR3 is 13 amino acids long. Looked up from germline, CDR1 is MGHRA and CDR2 is YSYEKL. The CDR3, as DNA: TGCGCCAGCAGCCAAGTCGGACGGGTGGAGCTGTTTTTT. It encodes CASSQVGRVELFF.

The rearrangement uses TRBV9 and TRBJ1-1; no reliable D call. The CDR3 is made up of 13 amino acids. V gave up 0 bases and J gave up 5 bases, with 8 bases separating them. Germline assignment: CDR1 SGDLS and CDR2 YYNGEE. As DNA, the CDR3 is TGTGCCAGCAGCGTAGGCGGGGAAACTGAAGCTTTCTTT. Amino acid sequence: CASSVGGETEAFF.

The DNA of the CDR3 is TGTGCCAGCAGCTTAGGCGGGGCTAACTATGGCTACACCTTC. Translation gives CASSLGGANYGYTF. The chain couples TRBV7-9 to TRBJ1-2, with D uncertain. V shed 1 base and J shed 0 bases, with 6 bases lying between them. Germline lookup yields CDR1 SEHNR and CDR2 FQNEAQ (reference sequence). This CDR3 contains 14 residues. Looking up the rest from reference TRBV7-9 and TRBJ1-2 gives the full variable domain: DTGVSQNPRHKITKRGQNVTFRCDPISEHNRLYWYRQTLGQGPEFLTYFQNEAQLEKSRLLSDRFSAERPKGSFSTLEIQRTEQGDSAMYLCASSLGGANYGYTFGSGTRLTVV.

In its sample, this clone was seen a few times. The CDR3 bases are TGCGCCAGCAGCACCGAAGGGGGCCCAAGAACTGAAGCTTTCTTT. The encoded protein is CASSTEGGPRTEAFF. The V gene is TRBV5-1, the J gene TRBJ1-1, with 7 bases lining up with TRBD1. The CDR3 contains 15 residues. Germline V gives CDR1 SGHRS, CDR2 YFSETQ. J lost 5 bases, V lost 4 bases, and 11 bases had no gene match.

This clone was observed a single time. The chain combines TRBV6-5 with TRBJ1-5, with 8 bases identical to TRBD1. Germline CDR1 reads MNHEY; CDR2 reads SVGAGI. This CDR3 is built from 15 residues. V gave up 8 bases and J gave up 1 base; unmatched junction bases: 7. CDR3: CASGTTGGSNQPQHF. The CDR3 DNA reads as TGTGCCAGCGGAACAACAGGGGGAAGCAATCAGCCCCAGCATTTT.

V and J are TRBV7-8 and TRBJ2-7; 8 nucleotides align to TRBD1. Per germline, CDR1 SGHVS and CDR2 FQNEAQ. V was clipped by 5 bases and J by 0 bases; unmatched bases: 9. This CDR3 contains 16 residues. CDR3 in DNA: TGTGCCAGCAGCGTACTCAGGGGGCTTAGCTCCTACGAGCAGTACTTC. This codes for CASSVLRGLSSYEQYF.

This chain uses TRBV9 with TRBJ2-7; 10 bases align to TRBD1. The CDR3 consists of 16 residues. Germline assignment: CDR1 SGDLS and CDR2 YYNGEE. With 4 bases clipped from V and 3 bases from J, the junction kept 10 bases outside the gene matches. The CDR3 sequence is CASSPGTGDGGYEQYF. As DNA, the CDR3 is TGTGCCAGCAGCCCCGGGACAGGGGATGGCGGCTACGAGCAGTACTTC. The full variable domain, in which reference TRBV9 and TRBJ2-7 provide the parts outside the CDR3, is DSGVTQTPKHLITATGQRVTLRCSPRSGDLSVYWYQQSLDQGLQFLIQYYNGEERAKGNILERFSAQQFPDLHSELNLSSLELGDSALYFCASSPGTGDGGYEQYFGPGTRLTVT.